This TCR beta chain was documented in a study of regulatory and conventional T cells in RAG deficiency. Points from the study as a whole: Omenn CD25-high CD127-low cells may be activated cells, not true Tregs. In Omenn syndrome, Treg and Tconv repertoires overlapped >80%. Other subsets showed around 9.4-fold reductions, but Treg unique TCR beta sequences fell 95 to 100-fold in these patients.

Regarding this clone: The antigen is unknown.

Repertoires were generated with immunoSEQ multiplex PCR, while TCRdb's copy carries only in-frame clones and drops some. The sample has almost 35,000 clones; 75% to 80% are singletons. The sorted conventional CD4+ T cells were CD25-low and CD127-high, with genomic DNA sequenced. V was shortened by 6 bases and J by 3 bases, with 18 bases between the two germline ends. The CDR3 runs to 15 residues. CDR1 is LNHDA, CDR2 SQIVND, per germline (reference sequence). The same data also contributed to another study, on regulatory T cells. In that study: Primers: 52 TRBV forward and 13 TRBJ reverse.

This receptor was taken from a human donor in good health. The source material was CD4+ effector T cells sorted from blood. The rearrangement joins TRBV19 to TRBJ2-7; maybe TRBD2 (5 bases). This CDR3 is CASREGLGVVYEQYF. CDR3 nucleotides: TGTGCCAGTAGGGAAGGGCTGGGAGTGGTCTACGAGCAGTACTTC.